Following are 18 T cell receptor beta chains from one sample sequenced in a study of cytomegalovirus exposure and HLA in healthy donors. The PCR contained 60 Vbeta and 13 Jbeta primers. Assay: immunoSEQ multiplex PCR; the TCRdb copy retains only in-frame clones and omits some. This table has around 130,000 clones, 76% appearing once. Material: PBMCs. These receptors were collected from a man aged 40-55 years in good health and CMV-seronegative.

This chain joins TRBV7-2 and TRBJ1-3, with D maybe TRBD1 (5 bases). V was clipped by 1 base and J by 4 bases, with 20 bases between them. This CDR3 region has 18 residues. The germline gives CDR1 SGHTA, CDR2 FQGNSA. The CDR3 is CASSLEGVGRGGGNTIYF. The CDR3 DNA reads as TGTGCCAGCAGCTTAGAAGGAGTTGGGAGGGGCGGAGGAAACACCATATATTTT.

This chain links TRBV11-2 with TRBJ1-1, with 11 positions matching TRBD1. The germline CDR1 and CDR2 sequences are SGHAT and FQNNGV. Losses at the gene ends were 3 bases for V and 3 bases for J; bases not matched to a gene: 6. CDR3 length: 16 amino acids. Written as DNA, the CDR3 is TGTGCCAGCAGCTTGCCCGGACAGGGGGCCGACACTGAAGCTTTCTTT. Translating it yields CASSLPGQGADTEAFF. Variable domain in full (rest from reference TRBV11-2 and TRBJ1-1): EAGVAQSPRYKIIEKRQSVAFWCNPISGHATLYWYQQILGQGPKLLIQFQNNGVVDDSQLPKDRFSAERLKGVDSTLKIQPAKLEDSAVYLCASSLPGQGADTEAFFGQGTRLTVV.

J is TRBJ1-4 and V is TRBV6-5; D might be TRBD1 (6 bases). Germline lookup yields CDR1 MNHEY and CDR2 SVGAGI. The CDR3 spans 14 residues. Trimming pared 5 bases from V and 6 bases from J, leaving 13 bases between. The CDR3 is CASSLGTRDEKLFF. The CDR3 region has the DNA TGTGCCAGCAGTCTAGGGACACGGGATGAAAAACTGTTTTTT.

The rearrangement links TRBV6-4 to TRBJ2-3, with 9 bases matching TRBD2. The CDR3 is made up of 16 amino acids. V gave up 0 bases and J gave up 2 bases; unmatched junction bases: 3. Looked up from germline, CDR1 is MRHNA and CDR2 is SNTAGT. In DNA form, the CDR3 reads TGTGCCAGCAGTGACTCTGCGGGGGGGACCACAGATACGCAGTATTTT. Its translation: CASSDSAGGTTDTQYF.

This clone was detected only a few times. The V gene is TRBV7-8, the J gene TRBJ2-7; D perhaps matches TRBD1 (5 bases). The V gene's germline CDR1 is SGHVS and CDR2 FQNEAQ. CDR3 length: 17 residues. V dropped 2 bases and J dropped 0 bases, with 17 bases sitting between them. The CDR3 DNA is TGTGCCAGCAGCTTAAGAGCCACGACAGCCTTCTCCTACGAGCAGTACTTC. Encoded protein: CASSLRATTAFSYEQYF.

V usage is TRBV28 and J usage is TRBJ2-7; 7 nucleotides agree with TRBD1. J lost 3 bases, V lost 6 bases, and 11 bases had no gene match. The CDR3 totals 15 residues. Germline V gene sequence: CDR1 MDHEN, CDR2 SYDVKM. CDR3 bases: TGTGCCAGCAGCGCCCGACAGGGAAGAGTCTACGAGCAGTACTTC. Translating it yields CASSARQGRVYEQYF. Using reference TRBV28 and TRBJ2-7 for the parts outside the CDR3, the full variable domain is DVKVTQSSRYLVKRTGEKVFLECVQDMDHENMFWYRQDPGLGLRLIYFSYDVKMKEKGDIPEGYSVSREKKERFSLILESASTNQTSMYLCASSARQGRVYEQYFGPGTRLTVT.

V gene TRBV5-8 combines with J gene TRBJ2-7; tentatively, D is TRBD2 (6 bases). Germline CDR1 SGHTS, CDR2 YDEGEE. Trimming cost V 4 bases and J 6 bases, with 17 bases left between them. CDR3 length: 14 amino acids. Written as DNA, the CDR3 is TGTGCCAGCAGCCCCGGAGGGCCATCTACCGAGCAGTACTTC. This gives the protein CASSPGGPSTEQYF. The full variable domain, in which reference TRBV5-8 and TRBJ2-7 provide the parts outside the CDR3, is EAGVTQSPTHLIKTRGQQATLRCSPISGHTSVYWYQQALGLGLQFLLWYDEGEERNRGNFPPRFSGRQFPNYSSELNVNALELEDSALYLCASSPGGPSTEQYFGPGTRLTVT.

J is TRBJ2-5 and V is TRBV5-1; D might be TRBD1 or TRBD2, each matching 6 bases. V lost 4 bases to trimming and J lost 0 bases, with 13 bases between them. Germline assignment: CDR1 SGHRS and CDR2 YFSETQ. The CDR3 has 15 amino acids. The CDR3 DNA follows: TGCGCCAGCAGCCTGGGGGGCAGGGACCAAGAGACCCAGTACTTC. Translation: CASSLGGRDQETQYF.

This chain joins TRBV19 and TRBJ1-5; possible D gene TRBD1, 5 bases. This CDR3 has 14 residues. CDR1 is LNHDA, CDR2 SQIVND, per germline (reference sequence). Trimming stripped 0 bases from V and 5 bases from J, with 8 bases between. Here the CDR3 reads CASSIDREDQPQHF. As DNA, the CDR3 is TGTGCCAGTAGTATAGACAGGGAGGATCAGCCCCAGCATTTT.

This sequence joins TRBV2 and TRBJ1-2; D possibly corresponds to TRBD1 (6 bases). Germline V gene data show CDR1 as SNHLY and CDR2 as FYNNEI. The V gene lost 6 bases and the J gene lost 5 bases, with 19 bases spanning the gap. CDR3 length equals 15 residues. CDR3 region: CASSHIPTGSYGYTF. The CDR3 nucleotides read TGTGCCAGCAGCCATATCCCCACAGGGTCATATGGCTACACCTTC.

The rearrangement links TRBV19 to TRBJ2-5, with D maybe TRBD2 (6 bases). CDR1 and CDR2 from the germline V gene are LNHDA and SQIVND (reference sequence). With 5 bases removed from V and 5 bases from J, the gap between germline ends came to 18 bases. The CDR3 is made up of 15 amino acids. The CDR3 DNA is TGTGCCAGTAGTTCATCCGGGACTTTACAGGAGACCCAGTACTTC. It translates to CASSSSGTLQETQYF. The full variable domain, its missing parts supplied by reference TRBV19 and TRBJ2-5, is DGGITQSPKYLFRKEGQNVTLSCEQNLNHDAMYWYRQDPGQGLRLIYYSQIVNDFQKGDIAEGYSVSREKKESFPLTVTSAQKNPTAFYLCASSSSGTLQETQYFGPGTRLLVL.

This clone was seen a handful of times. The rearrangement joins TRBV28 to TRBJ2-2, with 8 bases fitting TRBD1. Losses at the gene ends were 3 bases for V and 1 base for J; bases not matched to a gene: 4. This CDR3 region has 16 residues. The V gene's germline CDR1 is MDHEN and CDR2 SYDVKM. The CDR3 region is CASSFRGQVNTGELFF. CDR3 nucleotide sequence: TGTGCCAGCAGTTTCAGGGGACAGGTGAACACCGGGGAGCTGTTTTTT.

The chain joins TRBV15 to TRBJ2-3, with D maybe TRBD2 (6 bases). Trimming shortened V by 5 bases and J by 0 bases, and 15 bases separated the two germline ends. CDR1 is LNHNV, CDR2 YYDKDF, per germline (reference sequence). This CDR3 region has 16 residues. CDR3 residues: CATSLPPGTSTDTQYF. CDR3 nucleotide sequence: TGTGCCACCAGCCTCCCCCCCGGGACTAGCACAGATACGCAGTATTTT.

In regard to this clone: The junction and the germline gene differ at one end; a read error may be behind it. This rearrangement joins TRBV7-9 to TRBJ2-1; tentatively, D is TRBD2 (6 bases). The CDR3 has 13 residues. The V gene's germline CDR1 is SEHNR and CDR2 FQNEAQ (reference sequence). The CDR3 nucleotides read TGTGCCAGCAGCCCGAAGGACTACCATGAGCAGTTCTTC. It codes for CASSPKDYHEQFF.

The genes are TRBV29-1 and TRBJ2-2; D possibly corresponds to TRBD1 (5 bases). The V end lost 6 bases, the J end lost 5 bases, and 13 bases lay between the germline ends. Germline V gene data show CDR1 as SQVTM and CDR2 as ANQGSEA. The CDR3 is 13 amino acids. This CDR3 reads CSVRKGATGELFF. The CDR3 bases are TGCAGCGTCCGAAAAGGGGCTACCGGGGAGCTGTTTTTT.

Here the CDR3 DNA reads TGTGCCAGCAGCAGTACCGGGACAGAGACTAGCACAGATACGCAGTATTTT. Residues: CASSSTGTETSTDTQYF. The V call is TRBV11-1, the J call TRBJ2-3; TRBD1 matches 7 bases. Trimming cost V 5 bases and J 0 bases; bases outside gene matches: 11. Germline V gene lookup returns CDR1 SGHAT and CDR2 FQDESV (reference sequence). The CDR3 extends over 17 amino acids.

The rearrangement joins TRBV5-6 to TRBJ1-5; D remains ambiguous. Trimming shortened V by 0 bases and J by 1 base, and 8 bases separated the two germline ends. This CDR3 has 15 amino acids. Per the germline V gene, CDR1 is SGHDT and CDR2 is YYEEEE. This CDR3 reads CASSLGASSNQPQHF. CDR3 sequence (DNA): TGTGCCAGCAGCTTGGGAGCCTCGAGCAATCAGCCCCAGCATTTT.

The CDR3 region has the DNA TGTGCCAGCAGCCAAGGAGGAGCGCGGGAGCAGTACTTC. Translating it yields CASSQGGAREQYF. The V call is TRBV14, the J call TRBJ2-7; D unclear. Germline V gene data show CDR1 as SGHDN and CDR2 as FVKESK. The length of the CDR3 is 13 residues. V was pared by 1 base and J by 7 bases, with 11 bases between.